The 22 T cell receptor beta chains presented below share a single source sample, sequenced in a study of beta chain features in type 1 diabetes. Isolated RNA was reverse transcribed in full, so expressed TCRB transcripts were sequenced. Only in-frame clones appear in the TCRdb table, and some are missing; sequencing was by immunoSEQ multiplex PCR. The table shows roughly 240,000 clones, with around 68% occurring only once. The sample was naive CD4+ T cells from blood. Receptor source: a man aged 30 to 45 in good health.

This clone turned up a few times. The DNA for the CDR3 is TGTGCCTGGAGTCGTCTAGCGGAGACAGATACGCAGTATTTT. Translating gives CAWSRLAETDTQYF. This rearrangement joins TRBV30 to TRBJ2-3; TRBD2 aligns across 7 bases. The V and J ends lost 2 bases and 3 bases, in that order; junction bases with no gene match: 5. Germline V lookup: CDR1 GTSNPN, CDR2 SVGIG (reference sequence). CDR3 length equals 14 residues.

The genes are TRBV29-1 and TRBJ1-5; TRBD1 is a possible D gene (6 bases). The CDR3 covers 12 residues. Germline CDR1 SQVTM, CDR2 ANQGSEA. The V gene lost 6 bases and the J gene lost 4 bases, with 10 bases spanning the gap. CDR3: CSVQGGNQPQHF. CDR3 bases: TGCAGCGTCCAAGGGGGTAATCAGCCCCAGCATTTT.

The chain is built from TRBV25-1 and TRBJ1-5; D gene ambiguous. This CDR3 spans 12 amino acids. CDR1 and CDR2 from the germline V gene are MGHDK and SYGVNS. The germline V and J ends were trimmed by 1 base and 9 bases, with 7 bases remaining between them. CDR3 in amino acids: CASSELVGPQHF. Here the CDR3 DNA reads TGTGCCAGCAGTGAATTAGTCGGGCCCCAGCATTTT. Complete variable domain (other parts from reference TRBV25-1 and TRBJ1-5): EADIYQTPRYLVIGTGKKITLECSQTMGHDKMYWYQQDPGMELHLIHYSYGVNSTEKGDLSSESTVSRIRTEHFPLTLESARPSHTSQYLCASSELVGPQHFGDGTRLSIL.

V and J are TRBV30 and TRBJ2-3; no definite D call. The V gene's germline CDR1 is GTSNPN and CDR2 SVGIG (reference sequence). V was pared by 4 bases and J by 2 bases, with 13 bases between. The CDR3 is made up of 14 amino acids. CDR3 DNA sequence: TGTGCCTGGAACGACAAAAAACTCACAGATACGCAGTATTTT. Encoded protein: CAWNDKKLTDTQYF. The entire variable domain, with the rest obtained from reference TRBV30 and TRBJ2-3, is as follows: SQTIHQWPATLVQPVGSPLSLECTVEGTSNPNLYWYRQAAGRGLQLLFYSVGIGQISSEVPQNLSASRPQDRQFILSSKKLLLSDSGFYLCAWNDKKLTDTQYFGPGTRLTVL.

The rearrangement links TRBV25-1 to TRBJ1-1, with 7 nucleotides matching TRBD1. The CDR3 extends over 13 amino acids. Looked up from germline, CDR1 is MGHDK and CDR2 is SYGVNS. The ends lost 4 bases at V and 4 bases at J; junction bases unmatched: 3. This CDR3 reads CASSGTGATEAFF. The CDR3 nucleotides read TGTGCCAGCAGTGGTACAGGGGCCACTGAAGCTTTCTTT.

The J gene is TRBJ1-5, the V gene TRBV6-6; D perhaps matches TRBD1 (5 bases). V lost 5 bases to trimming and J lost 4 bases, with 6 bases between them. Germline V lookup: CDR1 MNHNY, CDR2 SVGAGI (reference sequence). CDR3 length: 12 residues. CDR3 coding DNA: TGTGCCAGCAGTGGGGCTAATCAGCCCCAGCATTTT. It codes for CASSGANQPQHF.

The chain carries TRBV29-1 and TRBJ1-4, with D perhaps matching TRBD1 (6 bases). V lost 7 bases and J 2 bases, leaving 11 bases between the germline ends. This CDR3 contains 13 residues. Germline lookup yields CDR1 SQVTM and CDR2 ANQGSEA. The CDR3 nucleotides read TGCAGCGCTTCAGGGGCGACTAATGAAAAACTGTTTTTT. As protein: CSASGATNEKLFF.

This clone turned up a few times. J is TRBJ2-1 and V is TRBV5-4, with 11 positions matching TRBD2. Trimming removed 4 bases from V and 3 bases from J; junction bases left unmatched: 3. CDR1 SGHNT and CDR2 YYREEE come from the germline V gene (reference sequence). This CDR3 is 15 amino acids long. This CDR3 is CASSLTSGVYNEQFF. In DNA, the CDR3 is TGTGCCAGCAGCCTGACTAGCGGGGTCTACAATGAGCAGTTCTTC.

The gene calls are TRBV7-2 and TRBJ2-5; 9 bases align to TRBD2. This CDR3 region has 16 residues. The germline CDR1 and CDR2 sequences are SGHTA and FQGNSA. V trimming: 5 bases; J trimming: 5 bases; junction bases outside the gene matches: 12. This CDR3 is CASSPLSGRGRETQYF. CDR3 sequence (DNA): TGTGCCAGCAGCCCCCTTAGCGGGAGAGGGCGCGAGACCCAGTACTTC.

The V and J genes are TRBV9 and TRBJ2-1; 11 positions match TRBD2. Germline V gives CDR1 SGDLS, CDR2 YYNGEE. V dropped 3 bases and J dropped 1; count of bases not matched to a gene: 6. The CDR3 contains 17 residues. The CDR3 nucleotides are TGTGCCAGCAGCGGAGGGACTAGCGGACCTTCCTACAATGAGCAGTTCTTC. It yields the protein CASSGGTSGPSYNEQFF.

The J gene is TRBJ2-5, the V gene TRBV10-2; TRBD1 might be the D (6 bases). This CDR3 contains 13 residues. Germline lookup yields CDR1 WSHSY and CDR2 SAAADI. V lost 8 bases, J lost 1 base, and 11 bases lay in between. This chain's CDR3 is CASAWGLQETQYF. CDR3 in DNA: TGCGCCAGCGCTTGGGGGCTCCAAGAGACCCAGTACTTC.

The J gene is TRBJ2-1, the V gene TRBV2, with a tentative D call TRBD1 (7 bases). This CDR3 region has 14 residues. Germline assignment: CDR1 SNHLY and CDR2 FYNNEI. Trimming left V 1 base short and J 7 bases short, with 11 bases between. The CDR3 nucleotides are TGTGCCAGCAGTGAAGTTCCAGGGGGGAATGAGCAGTTCTTC. This translates into CASSEVPGGNEQFF.

This rearrangement joins TRBV9 to TRBJ1-1, with a possible D match to TRBD1 (6 bases). Per the germline V gene, CDR1 is SGDLS and CDR2 is YYNGEE. The CDR3 is made up of 13 amino acids. V gave up 6 bases and J gave up 7 bases, with 16 bases separating them. CDR3 DNA sequence: TGTGCCAGCAACCGAGAGCCAGGGGATGAAGCTTTCTTT. This codes for CASNREPGDEAFF.

The V call is TRBV4-2, the J call TRBJ2-7, with D possibly being TRBD1 or TRBD2 (5 bases each). CDR1 is LGHNA and CDR2 is YNFKEQ in the germline V gene. Trimming cost V 4 bases and J 3 bases, with 13 bases left between them. The length of the CDR3 is 14 residues. The CDR3 DNA reads TGTGCCAGCAGCCTGGGGACGGAGAACTACGAGCAGTACTTC. Amino acids: CASSLGTENYEQYF.

The chain has TRBV6-5 and TRBJ2-3, with D perhaps TRBD2 (5 bases). Deletions cut 5 bases from V and 4 bases from J, with 13 bases between. The CDR3 is 14 residues long. CDR1 and CDR2 from the germline V gene are MNHEY and SVGAGI. The CDR3 DNA reads as TGTGCCAGCAGTCGAGGCCAGAGGGCAGATACGCAGTATTTT. This translates into CASSRGQRADTQYF.

The chain couples TRBV30 to TRBJ2-5; 8 nucleotides line up with TRBD1. Per germline, CDR1 GTSNPN and CDR2 SVGIG (reference sequence). The CDR3 is made up of 12 amino acids. V was pared by 8 bases and J by 4 bases, with 6 bases of the junction left unmatched. CDR3 bases: TGTGCCGCCCACAGGGGGGTAGAGACCCAGTACTTC. It codes for CAAHRGVETQYF. Filled out from reference TRBV30 and TRBJ2-5, the complete variable domain reads SQTIHQWPATLVQPVGSPLSLECTVEGTSNPNLYWYRQAAGRGLQLLFYSVGIGQISSEVPQNLSASRPQDRQFILSSKKLLLSDSGFYLCAAHRGVETQYFGPGTRLLVL.

The chain employs TRBV25-1 and TRBJ1-2; tentative D call: TRBD1 (5 bases). Trimming took 3 bases from V and 1 from J, leaving 18 bases between them. The CDR3 consists of 17 residues. The germline gives CDR1 MGHDK, CDR2 SYGVNS. CDR3 coding DNA: TGTGCCAGCAGTGAGCAGTCCTCAGGGAAGGGTAACTATGGCTACACCTTC. It translates to CASSEQSSGKGNYGYTF.

The chain recombines TRBV7-7 with TRBJ2-1; 7 bases line up with TRBD2. V was pared by 1 base and J by 7 bases, with 4 bases of the junction left unmatched. This CDR3 spans 14 amino acids. Germline V CDR1 and CDR2: SSHAT, FNYEAQ (reference sequence). Here the CDR3 reads CASSLVAGVNEQFF. The CDR3 region has the DNA TGTGCCAGCAGCTTAGTTGCGGGAGTTAATGAGCAGTTCTTC.

V usage is TRBV5-1 and J usage is TRBJ2-3; no firm D call. Per germline, CDR1 SGHRS and CDR2 YFSETQ. The V and J ends lost 0 bases and 2 bases respectively, with 13 bases between them. The CDR3 has 16 amino acids. The CDR3 region is CASSLALGGYTDTQYF. The CDR3 bases are TGCGCCAGCAGCTTGGCCCTAGGCGGTTACACAGATACGCAGTATTTT.

For this clone: In the same sample, other DNA sequences code for this CDR3. The CDR3 loop reads CASSLAGTSTDTQYF. CDR3 bases: TGTGCCAGCAGCTTAGCCGGGACTAGCACAGATACGCAGTATTTT. The chain joins TRBV7-2 to TRBJ2-3, with D maybe TRBD2 (6 bases). The germline CDR1 and CDR2 sequences are SGHTA and FQGNSA. The V and J ends lost 0 bases and 0 bases respectively, with 7 bases between them. The CDR3 runs to 15 residues.

This chain connects TRBV18 to TRBJ1-1; D unresolved. From germline, CDR1 is KGHSH and CDR2 LQKENI. Trimming cost V 5 bases and J 3 bases, with 19 bases left between them. This CDR3 spans 16 amino acids. CDR3 coding DNA: TGTGCCAGCTCATCAATGGCCCGGGTAACGGACACTGAAGCTTTCTTT. Its protein is CASSSMARVTDTEAFF.

The genes are TRBV5-6 and TRBJ2-1, with D unresolved. Germline CDR1 reads SGHDT; CDR2 reads YYEEEE. Trimming cost V 4 bases and J 4 bases, with 12 bases left between them. There are 14 residues in the CDR3. CDR3: CASSSDVGYNEQFF. CDR3 in DNA: TGTGCCAGCAGCAGCGATGTGGGGTACAATGAGCAGTTCTTC. Drawing the rest from reference TRBV5-6 and TRBJ2-1, the complete variable domain is DAGVTQSPTHLIKTRGQQVTLRCSPKSGHDTVSWYQQALGQGPQFIFQYYEEEERQRGNFPDRFSGHQFPNYSSELNVNALLLGDSALYLCASSSDVGYNEQFFGPGTRLTVL.